The TCR beta chain described here comes from a study of beta chain features in type 1 diabetes. The wider study: Across the samples, 100 million to 130 million sorted cells were examined in total. Findings and limits, study-wide: Naive, central memory and regulatory TCRB repertoires appeared more similar among patients than healthy donors. Type 1 diabetes patients had VDJ junctions that carried fewer insertions and more deletions.

Expressed TCRB transcripts were sequenced because the isolated RNA had all been reverse transcribed beforehand. Method: immunoSEQ multiplex PCR; TCRdb's copy keeps in-frame clones and lacks some. Of about 300,000 clones listed, about 8% are singletons. As to this clone: Antigen unknown. This same CDR3 is encoded by further DNA sequences in the sample.

Donors underwent one heparinised blood draw, roughly 110 mL on average. Material for sequencing was central memory CD4+ T cells from blood. This receptor was taken from a woman aged 18-29 years in good health.

The CDR3 loop is CASSLGQGTEAFF. The CDR3 DNA follows: TGTGCCAGCAGCTTGGGACAGGGGACTGAAGCTTTCTTT. The J gene is TRBJ1-1, the V gene TRBV7-9, with TRBD1 identical over 10 bases. CDR1 and CDR2 (germline): SEHNR, FQNEAQ (reference sequence). This CDR3 has 13 residues. J lost 5 bases, V lost 3 bases, and 0 bases had no gene match.